The table lists the clone carrying this TCR beta chain with many counts. Its target is unknown. The source of the sample is a study of T cells after yellow fever vaccination. Study-wide results and caveats: Some clonotypes, a small share, were shared between CD4 and CD8 compartments. Any FACS-sorted repertoire could hold abundant clonotypes that contaminate it from the bulk population. A weaker but faster secondary response was observed, peaking on day 5 versus 15.

Germline V CDR1 and CDR2: MDHEN, SYDVKM. Trimming cost V 1 base and J 5 bases, with 8 bases left between them. The CDR3 extends over 13 amino acids. TCR cDNA, made by 5'RACE template switching, carried an added universal primer site and UMIs. In TCRdb, the 5' RACE reads were re-called with MiXCR into one record per CDR3 protein. Of approximately 250,000 distinct CDR3 sequences in the sample, over 4.5% were seen once. Here the sequenced sample was CD4+ T cells sorted from PBMCs, taken on the day of the yellow fever booster vaccination. This TCR was sampled from a young man who received the YFV17D yellow fever vaccine. The V and J genes are TRBV28 and TRBJ2-5, with D tentatively TRBD2 (5 bases). CDR3 sequence: CASSLYGEETQYF. In DNA, the CDR3 is TGTGCCAGCAGTTTATACGGGGAGGAGACCCAGTACTTC.